This TCR beta chain was documented in a study of blood T cell repertoires in COVID-19. Study background: The United States, Italy and Spain supplied acute and convalescent COVID-19 samples.

Germline values: CDR1 GTSNPN, CDR2 SVGIG (reference sequence). V was clipped by 1 base and J by 5 bases; unmatched bases: 11. The CDR3 contains 16 residues. Notes on this clone: In the same sample, other DNA sequences code for this CDR3.

In the original workflow: Estimation of nucleated cell counts relied on the amplification of reference gene primers. Sequencing used immunoSEQ multiplex PCR; TCRdb keeps in-frame clones, though not all of them. That table supplies the V and J calls and clone size; D and trimming were determined from the DNA. The table shows hundreds of thousands of clones, with around 89% occurring only once. The genes are TRBV30 and TRBJ2-5; 9 bases match TRBD2. Sequencing used peripheral blood. The sequence came from a woman aged 25-40 years with acute or convalescent COVID-19. The chain's CDR3 is CAWSGLGGGAHETQYF. The CDR3 nucleotides are TGTGCCTGGAGTGGGCTGGGCGGGGGGGCACACGAGACCCAGTACTTC. The variable domain in full, completed from reference TRBV30 and TRBJ2-5, reads SQTIHQWPATLVQPVGSPLSLECTVEGTSNPNLYWYRQAAGRGLQLLFYSVGIGQISSEVPQNLSASRPQDRQFILSSKKLLLSDSGFYLCAWSGLGGGAHETQYFGPGTRLLVL.